This TCR beta chain was found in a study of OX40 agonist ivuxolimab in advanced cancers. Overall study: Melanoma, hepatocellular carcinoma, head and neck or renal cell cancer occurred in dose-escalation patients. Findings of the study overall: Clonal expansion from baseline to week 6 occurred in both CD4+ and CD8+ T cells.

On this clone: Its antigen is not identified.

Deletions cut 1 base from V and 5 bases from J, with 6 bases between. Germline CDR1 and CDR2: SGHTA and FQGNSA. CDR3 length: 13 residues. The repertoire was sequenced with immunoSEQ multiplex PCR; TCRdb's copy has only in-frame clones and lacks some. Altogether around 56,000 clones are present, about 89% being singletons, with the ten largest covering 0.85% to 1.4%. The investigators sampled blood at baseline, at cycle 4 day 1, and at cycle 7 day 1. The receptor comes from an adult with an advanced solid tumor such as melanoma, head and neck, liver or kidney cancer. The sequences come from CD4+ or CD8+ T cells sorted from blood, collected in a trial of the OX40 agonist ivuxolimab. J is TRBJ1-5 and V is TRBV7-2; D uncertain. The CDR3 is CASSLVLDQPQHF. The CDR3 coding sequence is TGTGCCAGCAGCTTAGTTCTAGATCAGCCCCAGCATTTT.